The rows below give T cell receptor beta chains drawn from one sample of a study of blood T cell repertoires in COVID-19. Sequenced by immunoSEQ multiplex PCR; TCRdb stores in-frame clones only, minus some. The sample lists 100,000 or so clones, about 78% occurring once. The sample comprised peripheral blood. The receptors shown here come from a man in his 60s with active or convalescent COVID-19. The CDR3 runs from the conserved cysteine through the conserved F or W. A D gene is named only where the DNA matches it firmly. Clone size is shown for a subset of rows, as once, few, many or a class of expanded clone.

CDR3aa: CASSLNGPGDTEAFF; CDR3nt: TGCGCCAGCAGCTTGAATGGGCCGGGGGACACTGAAGCTTTCTTT; d_gene: .; v_gene: TRBV5-1; j_gene: TRBJ1-1; abundance: .
CDR3aa: CASSEVSQGWTGELFF; CDR3nt: TGTGCCAGCAGTGAGGTTAGCCAGGGATGGACCGGGGAGCTGTTTTTT; d_gene: .; v_gene: TRBV25-1; j_gene: TRBJ2-2; abundance: .
CDR3aa: CASSEKSVYNSPLHF; CDR3nt: TGTGCCAGCAGTGAAAAGTCAGTGTATAATTCACCCCTCCACTTT; d_gene: .; v_gene: TRBV2; j_gene: TRBJ1-6; abundance: .
CDR3aa: CASSFTVSGANVLTF; CDR3nt: TGCGCCAGCAGCTTCACTGTCTCTGGGGCCAACGTCCTGACTTTC; d_gene: .; v_gene: TRBV5-1; j_gene: TRBJ2-6; abundance: .
CDR3aa: CASSLAARGGAGKLFF; CDR3nt: TGCGCCAGCAGCTTGGCCGCACGGGGGGGGGCAGGAAAACTGTTTTTT; d_gene: .; v_gene: TRBV5-1; j_gene: TRBJ1-4; abundance: .
CDR3aa: CASSPSGSNQETQYF; CDR3nt: TGTGCCAGCAGCCCGAGCGGGAGCAACCAAGAGACCCAGTACTTC; d_gene: TRBD2; v_gene: TRBV7-2; j_gene: TRBJ2-5; abundance: .
CDR3aa: CASSRGQSSGNTIYF; CDR3nt: TGCGCCAGCAGCCGGGGGCAGAGCTCTGGAAACACCATATATTTT; d_gene: .; v_gene: TRBV4-1; j_gene: TRBJ1-3; abundance: .
CDR3aa: CASSSLQGRLNQPQHF; CDR3nt: TGTGCCAGCAGTTCACTACAGGGGAGACTCAATCAGCCCCAGCATTTT; d_gene: TRBD1; v_gene: TRBV6-5; j_gene: TRBJ1-5; abundance: once
CDR3aa: CASSSKSPGTTIEQFF; CDR3nt: TGTGCCAGCAGCTCAAAATCCCCCGGGACTACTATTGAGCAGTTCTTC; d_gene: TRBD2; v_gene: TRBV7-8; j_gene: TRBJ2-1; abundance: .
CDR3aa: CASSIVGAGGSDTQYF; CDR3nt: TGTGCCAGTAGTATAGTTGGAGCGGGAGGGTCAGATACGCAGTATTTT; d_gene: TRBD2; v_gene: TRBV19; j_gene: TRBJ2-3; abundance: .
CDR3aa: CASSRGQGDMNTEAFF; CDR3nt: TGCGCCAGCAGCAGAGGACAGGGAGACATGAACACTGAAGCTTTCTTT; d_gene: TRBD1; v_gene: TRBV5-1; j_gene: TRBJ1-1; abundance: .
CDR3aa: CASSFRNRGTEAFF; CDR3nt: TGTGCCAGCAGTTTTCGTAATAGGGGCACTGAAGCTTTCTTT; d_gene: .; v_gene: TRBV27; j_gene: TRBJ1-1; abundance: .
CDR3aa: CASSNRKTGLNEQFF; CDR3nt: TGTGCCAGCAGCAACCGGAAGACAGGGCTCAATGAGCAGTTCTTC; d_gene: TRBD1; v_gene: TRBV7-9; j_gene: TRBJ2-1; abundance: .
CDR3aa: CASSQGSLHSGNTIYF; CDR3nt: TGTGCCAGCAGCCAAGGGAGCCTCCACTCTGGAAACACCATATATTTT; d_gene: .; v_gene: TRBV4-2; j_gene: TRBJ1-3; abundance: .
CDR3aa: CASTQGAGNTGELFF; CDR3nt: TGTGCCAGCACCCAGGGGGCAGGGAACACCGGGGAGCTGTTTTTT; d_gene: TRBD1; v_gene: TRBV6-5; j_gene: TRBJ2-2; abundance: .
CDR3aa: CASSEVGQGYLSPLHF; CDR3nt: TGTGCCAGCAGTGAAGTCGGACAGGGCTATCTTTCACCCCTCCACTTT; d_gene: TRBD1; v_gene: TRBV25-1; j_gene: TRBJ1-6; abundance: .
CDR3aa: CASSLSGGGRNGYTF; CDR3nt: TGTGCCAGCAGTTTATCCGGGGGAGGCAGGAATGGCTACACCTTC; d_gene: .; v_gene: TRBV28; j_gene: TRBJ1-2; abundance: .
CDR3aa: CSVGGGFGSNQPQHF; CDR3nt: TGCAGCGTCGGAGGCGGTTTCGGGAGCAATCAGCCCCAGCATTTT; d_gene: .; v_gene: TRBV29-1; j_gene: TRBJ1-5; abundance: .
CDR3aa: CASSQGSMNTEAFF; CDR3nt: TGTGCCAGCTCACAGGGGTCCATGAACACTGAAGCTTTCTTT; d_gene: TRBD1; v_gene: TRBV2; j_gene: TRBJ1-1; abundance: .
CDR3aa: CASSLTATSGTNTGELFF; CDR3nt: TGTGCCAGCAGCTTAACCGCCACTAGCGGAACGAACACCGGGGAGCTGTTTTTT; d_gene: TRBD2; v_gene: TRBV11-3; j_gene: TRBJ2-2; abundance: .
CDR3aa: CASSQTGGTETQYF; CDR3nt: TGCGCCAGCAGCCAAACAGGGGGGACGGAGACCCAGTACTTC; d_gene: TRBD1; v_gene: TRBV4-1; j_gene: TRBJ2-5; abundance: .
CDR3aa: CASSSEGVGKEQFF; CDR3nt: TGTGCCAGCAGCTCGGAAGGGGTCGGAAAGGAGCAGTTCTTC; d_gene: .; v_gene: TRBV7-2; j_gene: TRBJ2-1; abundance: .
CDR3aa: CASTLDNTGNTIYF; CDR3nt: TGTGCCAGTACCCTGGACAACACTGGAAACACCATATATTTT; d_gene: .; v_gene: TRBV19; j_gene: TRBJ1-3; abundance: .
CDR3aa: CASSHRQLFTDTQYF; CDR3nt: TGCGCCAGCAGCCACCGACAGCTATTCACAGATACGCAGTATTTT; d_gene: .; v_gene: TRBV4-1; j_gene: TRBJ2-3; abundance: .
CDR3aa: CASSLVSGRAGETQYF; CDR3nt: TGTGCCAGCAGCTTAGTTAGCGGGAGGGCCGGGGAGACCCAGTACTTC; d_gene: TRBD2; v_gene: TRBV7-9; j_gene: TRBJ2-5; abundance: .
CDR3aa: CAWGGGSGRAFNEQFF; CDR3nt: TGTGCCTGGGGAGGGGGTAGCGGGAGGGCCTTCAATGAGCAGTTCTTC; d_gene: TRBD2; v_gene: TRBV30; j_gene: TRBJ2-1; abundance: .
CDR3aa: CASSYPGTGGFSNQPQHF; CDR3nt: TGTGCCAGCAGTTACCCCGGGACAGGCGGATTTAGCAATCAGCCCCAGCATTTT; d_gene: TRBD1; v_gene: TRBV6-2/TRBV6-3; j_gene: TRBJ1-5; abundance: .
CDR3aa: CASSPPPGDTEAFF; CDR3nt: TGTGCCAGCAGTCCGCCTCCGGGGGACACTGAAGCTTTCTTT; d_gene: .; v_gene: TRBV27; j_gene: TRBJ1-1; abundance: .
CDR3aa: CASRNWNTEAFF; CDR3nt: TGTGCCAGCAGGAACTGGAACACTGAAGCTTTCTTT; d_gene: .; v_gene: TRBV27; j_gene: TRBJ1-1; abundance: .
CDR3aa: CASSIKQAGGYTF; CDR3nt: TGTGCCAGTAGTATAAAACAGGCAGGTGGCTACACCTTC; d_gene: .; v_gene: TRBV19; j_gene: TRBJ1-2; abundance: .
CDR3aa: CASSDVSGRAETQYF; CDR3nt: TGCGCCAGCAGCGACGTTAGCGGGAGGGCGGAGACCCAGTACTTC; d_gene: TRBD2; v_gene: TRBV5-1; j_gene: TRBJ2-5; abundance: .
CDR3aa: CASRESAGTVNTEAFF; CDR3nt: TGTGCCAGCAGGGAAAGCGCCGGGACAGTGAACACTGAAGCTTTCTTT; d_gene: TRBD1; v_gene: TRBV27; j_gene: TRBJ1-1; abundance: .
CDR3aa: CSASGLAGSEQFF; CDR3nt: TGCAGTGCTAGTGGGCTAGCCGGGAGTGAGCAGTTCTTC; d_gene: .; v_gene: TRBV20-1; j_gene: TRBJ2-1; abundance: .
CDR3aa: CASSYLGQGGTGELFF; CDR3nt: TGTGCCAGCAGTTACTTGGGACAGGGTGGAACCGGGGAGCTGTTTTTT; d_gene: TRBD1; v_gene: TRBV6-6; j_gene: TRBJ2-2; abundance: .
CDR3aa: CATSDLSSGITDTQYF; CDR3nt: TGTGCCACCAGTGATTTGTCGAGCGGGATCACAGATACGCAGTATTTT; d_gene: TRBD2; v_gene: TRBV24-1; j_gene: TRBJ2-3; abundance: many
CDR3aa: CASSLGTGGLDEQFF; CDR3nt: TGTGCCAGCAGCTTAGGGACAGGGGGCTTGGATGAGCAGTTCTTC; d_gene: TRBD1; v_gene: TRBV13; j_gene: TRBJ2-1; abundance: few
CDR3aa: CASSPAGGSSHEQYF; CDR3nt: TGTGCCAGCAGCCCAGCGGGAGGCTCTTCTCACGAGCAGTACTTC; d_gene: TRBD2; v_gene: TRBV7-9; j_gene: TRBJ2-7; abundance: .
CDR3aa: CASSLQGAQETQYF; CDR3nt: TGTGCCAGCTCACTACAGGGGGCTCAAGAGACCCAGTACTTC; d_gene: TRBD1; v_gene: TRBV18; j_gene: TRBJ2-5; abundance: .
CDR3aa: CASSPGQGAYEQYF; CDR3nt: TGTGCCAGCTCACCTGGGCAGGGGGCCTACGAGCAGTACTTC; d_gene: TRBD1; v_gene: TRBV18; j_gene: TRBJ2-7; abundance: .
CDR3aa: CSARTSGSYNEQFF; CDR3nt: TGCAGCGCTCGGACTAGCGGGAGCTACAATGAGCAGTTCTTC; d_gene: TRBD2; v_gene: TRBV29-1; j_gene: TRBJ2-1; abundance: .
CDR3aa: CASSLSPGAGYGYTF; CDR3nt: TGTGCCAGCAGCTTGTCCCCAGGGGCAGGGTATGGCTACACCTTC; d_gene: .; v_gene: TRBV5-6; j_gene: TRBJ1-2; abundance: .
CDR3aa: CASSSRFSPGELFF; CDR3nt: TGTGCCAGCAGCTCCCGGTTTTCACCCGGGGAGCTGTTTTTT; d_gene: .; v_gene: TRBV11-3; j_gene: TRBJ2-2; abundance: .
CDR3aa: CASSQWTTAYEQYF; CDR3nt: TGTGCCAGCAGCCAATGGACTACCGCCTACGAGCAGTACTTC; d_gene: .; v_gene: TRBV3-1/TRBV3-2; j_gene: TRBJ2-7; abundance: few
CDR3aa: CATSDFLGGGETQYF; CDR3nt: TGTGCCACCAGTGATTTTTTAGGGGGCGGAGAGACCCAGTACTTC; d_gene: TRBD1; v_gene: TRBV24-1; j_gene: TRBJ2-5; abundance: .
CDR3aa: CASSLVRGHHYTF; CDR3nt: TGTGCCAGCAGTTTAGTGAGGGGGCACCACTACACCTTC; d_gene: TRBD1; v_gene: TRBV28; j_gene: TRBJ1-2; abundance: .
CDR3aa: CASSLAYSSGANVLTF; CDR3nt: TGTGCCAGCAGCTTAGCATACAGCTCTGGGGCCAACGTCCTGACTTTC; d_gene: .; v_gene: TRBV7-2; j_gene: TRBJ2-6; abundance: .
CDR3aa: CASNTRGNDYGYTF; CDR3nt: TGTGCCAGCAACACCAGGGGGAACGACTATGGCTACACCTTC; d_gene: TRBD1; v_gene: TRBV3-1/TRBV3-2; j_gene: TRBJ1-2; abundance: .
CDR3aa: CASSLAAGGLETQYF; CDR3nt: TGTGCCAGCAGCTTAGCTGCAGGGGGCTTAGAGACCCAGTACTTC; d_gene: TRBD1; v_gene: TRBV7-9; j_gene: TRBJ2-5; abundance: .
CDR3aa: CASSRGQSSQAFF; CDR3nt: TGTGCCAGCAGCCGCGGACAGAGCTCGCAAGCTTTCTTT; d_gene: .; v_gene: TRBV7-8; j_gene: TRBJ1-1; abundance: .
CDR3aa: CASSLAGVRGNSPLHF; CDR3nt: TGCGCCAGCAGCTTGGCGGGGGTAAGAGGGAATTCACCCCTCCACTTT; d_gene: .; v_gene: TRBV5-1; j_gene: TRBJ1-6; abundance: .
CDR3aa: CASQKGAGNTIYF; CDR3nt: TGTGCCAGTCAAAAAGGGGCTGGAAACACCATATATTTT; d_gene: .; v_gene: TRBV6-5; j_gene: TRBJ1-3; abundance: .
CDR3aa: CASSRPQGGNYGYTF; CDR3nt: TGTGCCAGCAGCCGACCTCAGGGGGGAAACTATGGCTACACCTTC; d_gene: TRBD1; v_gene: TRBV3-1/TRBV3-2; j_gene: TRBJ1-2; abundance: .
CDR3aa: CATAPRGNSAATDTQYF; CDR3nt: TGTGCCACCGCCCCCAGGGGGAACTCAGCAGCCACAGATACGCAGTATTTT; d_gene: TRBD1; v_gene: TRBV19; j_gene: TRBJ2-3; abundance: .
CDR3aa: CASSLRASGSNEQFF; CDR3nt: TGCGCCAGCAGCCTGCGTGCTAGCGGGAGTAATGAGCAGTTCTTC; d_gene: TRBD2; v_gene: TRBV4-1; j_gene: TRBJ2-1; abundance: .